The 26 T cell receptor beta chains reported below all come from one sample, sequenced in a study of blood T cell repertoires in COVID-19. The data were produced by immunoSEQ multiplex PCR, yet TCRdb's version contains in-frame clones alone and is incomplete. The repertoire holds 150,000 to 190,000 clones, with more than 75% as singletons. The sequencing sample was made of peripheral blood. These receptors all stem from a woman aged 55-70 years with COVID-19, enrolled during active disease.

V and J are TRBV25-1 and TRBJ1-1; 10 bases agree with TRBD1. Germline V gene lookup returns CDR1 MGHDK and CDR2 SYGVNS. This CDR3 has 13 amino acids. V trimming: 9 bases; J trimming: 3 bases; junction bases outside the gene matches: 4. CDR3 protein: CASDRGLDTEAFF. CDR3 bases: TGTGCCAGTGACAGGGGGCTAGACACTGAAGCTTTCTTT.

The chain has TRBV6-5 and TRBJ2-7, with 7 bases lining up with TRBD2. Germline V gene sequence: CDR1 MNHEY, CDR2 SVGAGI. Trimming at V came to 8 bases and at J to 5 bases, leaving 6 bases not matched to a gene. CDR3 size: 12 residues. CDR3 sequence (DNA): TGTGCCAGCTCACGGGGAGGGGACGAGCAGTACGTC. Encoded protein: CASSRGGDEQYV.

The chain couples TRBV7-9 to TRBJ1-1; unclear D gene. Germline values: CDR1 SEHNR, CDR2 FQNEAQ (reference sequence). V was trimmed by 2 bases and J by 0 bases, leaving 10 bases between them. This CDR3 contains 15 residues. CDR3 in amino acids: CASSLWQDLNTEAFF. The CDR3 nucleotides read TGTGCCAGCAGCTTATGGCAGGATCTGAACACTGAAGCTTTCTTT.

This sequence joins TRBV7-8 and TRBJ1-1; D is perhaps TRBD1 (6 bases). The CDR3 sequence is 15 residues long. Per the germline V gene, CDR1 is SGHVS and CDR2 is FQNEAQ. The germline V and J ends were trimmed by 5 bases and 2 bases, with 15 bases remaining between them. CDR3: CASSIEGGANTEAFF. The CDR3 DNA sequence: TGTGCCAGCAGCATAGAGGGGGGGGCTAACACTGAAGCTTTCTTT.

The genes are TRBV12-5 and TRBJ1-1; weak D call: TRBD1 (5 bases). Germline V gives CDR1 LGHNT, CDR2 FRNRAP. The length of the CDR3 is 14 residues. V lost 6 bases and J lost 8, with 19 bases in between. The CDR3 DNA reads as TGTGCTAGTGGCCGCGGGACTCCGGGCGTCGAAGCTTTCTTT. This translates into CASGRGTPGVEAFF.

The chain carries TRBV5-1 and TRBJ2-1, with 9 bases fitting TRBD1. The V gene end was trimmed by 8 bases and the J gene end by 6 bases; junction bases not matched to a gene: 9. Germline-derived CDR1 and CDR2 are SGHRS and YFSETQ. The CDR3 sequence is 14 residues long. The DNA for the CDR3 is TGCGCCAGTCATACAGGGGGCGCAGGCAATGAGCAGTTCTTC. Translating gives CASHTGGAGNEQFF. The full variable domain, rest sourced from reference TRBV5-1 and TRBJ2-1, is KAGVTQTPRYLIKTRGQQVTLSCSPISGHRSVSWYQQTPGQGLQFLFEYFSETQRNKGNFPGRFSGRQFSNSRSEMNVSTLELGDSALYLCASHTGGAGNEQFFGPGTRLTVL.

For this clone: One end of the junction is discordant with germline, which a read error may explain. This chain connects TRBV14 to TRBJ1-5, with 7 positions matching TRBD1. CDR1 is SGHDN and CDR2 is FVKESK in the germline V gene. The length of the CDR3 is 14 residues. The chain's CDR3 is CASSQATGSQTQHF. The CDR3 DNA sequence: TGTGCCAGCAGCCAGGCGACAGGGAGTCAGACCCAGCATTTT.

The genes are TRBV24-1 and TRBJ1-5; D is ambiguous. The CDR3 is made up of 19 amino acids. Germline V gene lookup returns CDR1 KGHDR and CDR2 SFDVKD. The V end lost 4 bases, the J end lost 5 bases, and 26 bases lay between the germline ends. DNA of the CDR3: TGTGCCACCAGTGAATCAAAAGAGAAGCCCGGGAGAGGTTATCAGCCCCAGCATTTT. Protein: CATSESKEKPGRGYQPQHF.

The chain has TRBV12-3 or TRBV12-4 and TRBJ1-2; D unresolved. Deletions cut 7 bases from V and 2 bases from J, with 11 bases between. The CDR3 is made up of 13 amino acids. The CDR3 nucleotides are TGTGCCAGCAAGTTTTCCAGGAACTATGGCTACACCTTC. Translating it yields CASKFSRNYGYTF.

The chain employs TRBV29-1 and TRBJ1-1; D not certain. CDR3 length: 10 residues. V was pared by 3 bases and J by 7 bases, with 6 bases between. The germline CDR1 and CDR2 sequences are SQVTM and ANQGSEA. CDR3 sequence: CSVDGSEAFF. DNA for the CDR3: TGCAGCGTTGATGGCAGTGAAGCTTTCTTT.

In this sample, this clone turned up many times. The genes are TRBV5-1 and TRBJ2-1; the match to TRBD1 covers 12 bases. Germline values: CDR1 SGHRS, CDR2 YFSETQ. This CDR3 is built from 15 residues. Trimming cost V 4 bases and J 8 bases; bases outside gene matches: 7. CDR3 loop: CASSAGTGGIHEQFF. CDR3 DNA: TGCGCCAGCAGCGCCGGGACAGGGGGCATCCATGAGCAGTTCTTC. Filled out from reference TRBV5-1 and TRBJ2-1, the complete variable domain reads KAGVTQTPRYLIKTRGQQVTLSCSPISGHRSVSWYQQTPGQGLQFLFEYFSETQRNKGNFPGRFSGRQFSNSRSEMNVSTLELGDSALYLCASSAGTGGIHEQFFGPGTRLTVL.

The rearrangement uses TRBV5-4 and TRBJ1-6; a weak D match, TRBD1 (6 bases). V gave up 3 bases and J gave up 10 bases, with 23 bases separating them. The CDR3 has 17 residues. The germline CDR1 and CDR2 sequences are SGHNT and YYREEE (reference sequence). DNA of the CDR3: TGTGCCAGCAGCTCGGGGCGCGATTACAGGGTTTCCTCACCCCTCCACTTT. Translated, it gives CASSSGRDYRVSSPLHF.

The J gene is TRBJ1-1, the V gene TRBV3-1 (or the pseudogene TRBV3-2); D call uncertain. Germline loops: CDR1 LGHDT, CDR2 YNNKEL (reference sequence). The ends were cut back, 1 base at V and 3 bases at J, with 18 bases in the middle. The CDR3 is 17 residues long. The CDR3, as DNA: TGTGCCAGCAGCCAAGGTAGAGGGTTGAGTAGGGACACTGAAGCTTTCTTT. Amino acid sequence: CASSQGRGLSRDTEAFF.

This clone was seen just once. This chain uses TRBV11-2 with TRBJ2-7; D may be TRBD2 (5 bases). The CDR3 has 13 amino acids. Trimming removed 0 bases from V and 3 bases from J, with 6 bases in between. Looked up from germline, CDR1 is SGHAT and CDR2 is FQNNGV. CDR3 bases: TGTGCCAGCAGCTTAGATCGGGGCTACGAGCAGTACGTC. Its protein product is CASSLDRGYEQYV.

This chain links TRBV19 with TRBJ2-7, with TRBD2 identical over 10 bases. The CDR3 contains 14 residues. Germline lookup yields CDR1 LNHDA and CDR2 SQIVND (reference sequence). Germline trimming cut 5 bases from V and 3 bases from J; bases unmatched to any gene: 4. This CDR3 is CASSPGTSVYEQYF. CDR3 DNA sequence: TGTGCCAGTAGTCCGGGGACTAGCGTCTACGAGCAGTACTTC. Variable domain in full (rest from reference TRBV19 and TRBJ2-7): DGGITQSPKYLFRKEGQNVTLSCEQNLNHDAMYWYRQDPGQGLRLIYYSQIVNDFQKGDIAEGYSVSREKKESFPLTVTSAQKNPTAFYLCASSPGTSVYEQYFGPGTRLTVT.

The chain combines TRBV2 with TRBJ1-2; 11 positions agree with TRBD1. V dropped 10 bases and J dropped 5; count of bases not matched to a gene: 6. The V gene's germline CDR1 is SNHLY and CDR2 FYNNEI. CDR3 size: 13 residues. This chain's CDR3 is CAKTGTGGYGYTF. CDR3 in DNA: TGTGCCAAAACCGGGACAGGGGGTTATGGCTACACCTTC.

The rearrangement links TRBV7-2 to TRBJ1-4, with D tentatively TRBD1 (5 bases). V was pared by 2 bases and J by 4 bases, with 14 bases between. Germline lookup yields CDR1 SGHTA and CDR2 FQGNSA. The CDR3 has 16 residues. CDR3 in DNA: TGTGCCAGCAGCTTAAGGTGGCAGGGAAATAATGAAAAACTGTTTTTT. Protein: CASSLRWQGNNEKLFF.

The gene calls are TRBV19 and TRBJ1-2, with 8 positions matching TRBD1. CDR3 size: 15 residues. The germline CDR1 and CDR2 sequences are LNHDA and SQIVND (reference sequence). The V and J ends lost 6 bases and 5 bases, in that order; junction bases with no gene match: 11. CDR3 amino acids: CASRIRQGISYGYTF. CDR3 DNA sequence: TGTGCCAGTAGGATCAGACAGGGGATTAGTTATGGCTACACCTTC.

A word on this clone: Other DNA sequences of this sample code for an identical CDR3. The chain couples TRBV18 to TRBJ2-2, with D perhaps TRBD2 (5 bases). The CDR3 sequence is 13 residues long. Trimming took 3 bases from V and 4 from J, leaving 6 bases between them. The germline CDR1 and CDR2 sequences are KGHSH and LQKENI. The CDR3 DNA is TGTGCCAGCTCACCCCTAGCCACCGGGGAGCTGTTTTTT. It translates to CASSPLATGELFF.

The J gene is TRBJ2-5, the V gene TRBV24-1, with a possible D match to TRBD1 (6 bases). This CDR3 region has 16 residues. Germline-derived CDR1 and CDR2 are KGHDR and SFDVKD. V was pared by 2 bases and J by 0 bases, with 12 bases between. The CDR3 loop reads CATSDSQGEYQETQYF. In nucleotides, the CDR3 is TGTGCCACCAGTGATTCACAGGGAGAGTACCAAGAGACCCAGTACTTC.

The rearrangement links TRBV2 to TRBJ1-5; D is ambiguous. The length of the CDR3 is 15 residues. Trimming removed 4 bases from V and 7 bases from J, with 17 bases in between. CDR1 is SNHLY, CDR2 FYNNEI, per germline. The CDR3 spells CASSVSFGFSQPQHF. The CDR3, as DNA: TGTGCCAGCAGTGTTTCTTTCGGGTTTAGCCAGCCCCAGCATTTT.

J is TRBJ2-2 and V is TRBV24-1, with 7 bases that match TRBD2. With V trimmed by 1 base and J by 7 bases, 8 bases remained unmatched. Germline CDR1 KGHDR, CDR2 SFDVKD. This CDR3 has 16 amino acids. The DNA of the CDR3 is TGTGCCACCAGTGATTTCGGCGGGAGAGGGAGCGGGGAGCTGTTTTTT. Its translation is CATSDFGGRGSGELFF.

The chain has TRBV5-5 and TRBJ1-3; D call uncertain. Looked up from germline, CDR1 is SGHKS and CDR2 is YYEKEE (reference sequence). V lost 1 base to trimming and J lost 0 bases, with 8 bases between them. The CDR3 is 15 amino acids. CDR3 residues: CASSLQDFSGNTIYF. CDR3 sequence (DNA): TGTGCCAGCAGCTTGCAGGATTTCTCTGGAAACACCATATATTTT.

The CDR3 region is CASSLGVAGYTGELFF. As DNA, the CDR3 is TGTGCCAGCAGCTTGGGAGTAGCGGGGTACACCGGGGAGCTGTTTTTT. V gene TRBV5-6 combines with J gene TRBJ2-2, with 8 bases aligning to TRBD2. The CDR3 spans 16 residues. Germline-derived CDR1 and CDR2 are SGHDT and YYEEEE. V lost 0 bases and J lost 3; bases outside the gene matches: 4.

This chain links TRBV3-1 (or the pseudogene TRBV3-2) with TRBJ1-1; D call uncertain. Germline CDR1 reads LGHDT; CDR2 reads YNNKEL (reference sequence). The V end was cut by 3 bases, the J end by 0 bases, with 8 bases between. This CDR3 is built from 14 residues. This CDR3 is CASSQEAMNTEAFF. In nucleotides, the CDR3 is TGTGCCAGCAGCCAGGAGGCTATGAACACTGAAGCTTTCTTT.

The rearrangement links TRBV10-3 to TRBJ1-1; maybe TRBD1 (6 bases). Trimming took off 7 bases at V and 2 bases at J, with 11 bases between the two ends. Germline lookup yields CDR1 ENHRY and CDR2 SYGVKD. The CDR3 covers 13 residues. The chain's CDR3 is CAITRQENTEAFF. DNA of the CDR3: TGTGCCATCACCCGACAGGAAAACACTGAAGCTTTCTTT.